This T cell receptor (beta chain) was sequenced during a study of regulatory T cells in long-lasting Graves disease. Overall study results and limits: Comparison showed that persistent patients shared more public clonotypes (about 2,600) than new patients (966). There was favoring of TRBV28, TRBJ1-2 and TRBJ2-5 in persistent disease.

This clonotype was seen only a few times. Its antigen is as yet unknown. Time point described: newly diagnosed GD, antithyroid drugs for less than 3 months. RNA extracted from PBMCs served as the sequencing template. The CDR3 length is 17 residues. Germline trimming cut 7 bases from V and 1 base from J; bases unmatched to any gene: 11. Arm-PCR with iRepertoire HTBI primers amplified the CDR3 regions for these TCR beta libraries. TCRdb re-called the multiplex PCR reads with MiXCR, one entry per CDR3 protein. Of fewer than 650,000 distinct CDR3 sequences listed, approximately 16% are singletons. Separately, the same data were catalogued under a study of T cells in Graves' hyperthyroidism and ophthalmopathy. This second study notes: Used for diagnoses were clinical symptoms, serum thyroxine and TRAb, thyroid ultrasound and orbital computed tomography.

Specimen: peripheral blood mononuclear cells (PBMCs), collected at new diagnosis, from a patient treated with antithyroid drugs. The receptor comes from a man in his late teens or twenties with Graves disease. The chain is built from TRBV12-3 or TRBV12-4 and TRBJ2-7; 12 nucleotides match TRBD2. The CDR3 DNA sequence: TGTGCCAGCACCTATAAGACTAGCGGGGGTACGTCCTACGAGCAGTACTTC. Translation: CASTYKTSGGTSYEQYF.